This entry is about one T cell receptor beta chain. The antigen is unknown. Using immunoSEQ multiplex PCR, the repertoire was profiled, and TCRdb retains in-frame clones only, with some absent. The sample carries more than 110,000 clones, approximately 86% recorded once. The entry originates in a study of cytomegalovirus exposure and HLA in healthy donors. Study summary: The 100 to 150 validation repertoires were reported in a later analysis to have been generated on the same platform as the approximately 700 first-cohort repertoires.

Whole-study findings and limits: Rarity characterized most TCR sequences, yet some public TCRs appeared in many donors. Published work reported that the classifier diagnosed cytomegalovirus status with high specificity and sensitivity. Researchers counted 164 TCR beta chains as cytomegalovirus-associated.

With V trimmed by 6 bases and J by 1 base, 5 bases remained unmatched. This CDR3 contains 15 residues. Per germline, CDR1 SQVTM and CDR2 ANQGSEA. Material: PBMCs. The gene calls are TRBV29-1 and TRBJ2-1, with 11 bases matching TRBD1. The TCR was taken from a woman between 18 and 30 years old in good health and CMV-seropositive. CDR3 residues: CSVGGQGASYNEQFF. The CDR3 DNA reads TGCAGCGTAGGCGGACAGGGGGCATCCTACAATGAGCAGTTCTTC.